A single sample is the source of the 6 T cell receptor beta chains below, sequenced in a study of T cells after yellow fever vaccination. TCRdb analysed the 5' RACE reads with MiXCR anew, one entry per CDR3 protein. The data show some 26,000 distinct CDR3 sequences, approximately 3.5% seen once. The sequenced sample was PBMCs, either bulk or a sorted T-cell subset (CD4+, CD8+, memory, or dextramer-sorted; not recorded which), obtained about 41 days after the first yellow fever vaccination. The receptors come from a man younger than 30 who received the YFV17D yellow fever vaccine.

This clonotype was seen repeatedly, ten times or more. The J gene is TRBJ2-2, the V gene TRBV18; D gene uncertain. Germline values: CDR1 KGHSH, CDR2 LQKENI. V lost 3 bases and J 3 bases, leaving 5 bases between the germline ends. CDR3 length equals 13 residues. DNA for the CDR3: TGTGCCAGCTCACCTAGGTACACCGGGGAGCTGTTTTTT. It encodes CASSPRYTGELFF.

This clonotype was recorded many times. The DNA for the CDR3 is TGCGCCAGCAGCCAAGATGGAGGGGGAGGAGATACGCAGTATTTT. Translated: CASSQDGGGGDTQYF. The chain combines TRBV4-1 with TRBJ2-3, with D perhaps TRBD1 or TRBD2 (6 bases each). The CDR3 contains 15 residues. Trimming took 0 bases from V and 5 from J, leaving 12 bases between them. Germline V CDR1 and CDR2: MGHRA, YSYEKL.

This clonotype was seen at least ten times. The V call is TRBV5-1, the J call TRBJ2-1; 7 bases fit TRBD2. CDR3 length equals 15 residues. CDR1 and CDR2 (germline): SGHRS, YFSETQ. Trimming cost V 0 bases and J 9 bases; bases outside gene matches: 9. The CDR3 bases are TGCGCCAGCAGCTTGGGAAGCGGGGAGCGGGGTGAGCAGTTCTTC. Residues: CASSLGSGERGEQFF.

In its sample, this clonotype was seen a few times. The chain is built from TRBV20-1 and TRBJ2-4; D remains ambiguous. Trimming removed 0 bases from V and 2 bases from J, with 5 bases in between. This CDR3 comprises 13 residues. Looked up from germline, CDR1 is DFQATT and CDR2 is SNEGSKA (reference sequence). The CDR3 spells CSARDSTKNIQYF. CDR3 coding DNA: TGCAGTGCTAGAGACAGTACCAAAAACATTCAGTACTTC.

This clonotype was detected many times. J is TRBJ1-5 and V is TRBV12-3 or TRBV12-4; TRBD1 is a possible D gene (6 bases). The CDR3 loop spans 15 amino acids. V was trimmed by 5 bases and J by 4 bases, leaving 15 bases between them. CDR3 nucleotide sequence: TGTGCCAGCAGTATACAGGGTACGGGGAATCAGCCCCAGCATTTT. This encodes CASSIQGTGNQPQHF.

The V call is TRBV5-5, the J call TRBJ1-5, with unresolved D. The CDR3 is 16 amino acids. Trimming took 0 bases from V and 1 from J, leaving 11 bases between them. CDR1 and CDR2 from the germline V gene are SGHKS and YYEKEE (reference sequence). The CDR3 bases are TGTGCCAGCAGCTTGGTTGGGGATGGGAGCAATCAGCCCCAGCATTTT. This codes for CASSLVGDGSNQPQHF.